This T cell receptor beta chain was identified in a study of blood T cell repertoires in COVID-19. Sequenced by immunoSEQ multiplex PCR; TCRdb stores in-frame clones only, minus some. The table lists approximately 400,000 clones, more than 75% of them singletons. This clone has only one observation. Germline CDR1 is LGHNA and CDR2 is YSLEER. The CDR3 is 17 residues long. Trimming left V 4 bases short and J 5 bases short, with 23 bases between. Two negative PCRs, clearance, or symptom resolution had been documented for recovered Cohort 3 donors. The sequence was collected from a woman under 30 who had recovered from COVID-19. What was sequenced was PBMCs or T cells enriched from blood (not recorded which). The chain employs TRBV4-3 and TRBJ1-2; weak D call: TRBD1 (6 bases). The CDR3 nucleotides read TGCGCCAGCAGCCCCGATCGAATTACCCGGGACATTTATGGCTACACCTTC. Its translation: CASSPDRITRDIYGYTF.